A selection of T cell receptor beta chains follows, all from one sample in a study of OX40 agonist ivuxolimab in advanced cancers. Clones were sequenced by immunoSEQ multiplex PCR, and TCRdb holds only the in-frame ones, with some missing. The repertoire has 97,000 or so clones, 90% of them found once; the top ten carry around 0.15%. The sample was CD4+ or CD8+ T cells sorted from blood, taken in a trial of the OX40 agonist ivuxolimab. These receptor sequences come from an adult with an advanced solid tumor such as melanoma, head and neck, liver or kidney cancer. CDR3s include the opening cysteine and the closing phenylalanine or tryptophan. A D gene is named only where the DNA matches it firmly. Where a row states a size, it is once, few, many or the class of an expanded clone; other rows omit it.

j_call	clone_size	v_call	d_call	cdr3_nt	cdr3_aa
TRBJ2-7	.	TRBV5-1	.	TGCGCCAGCAGCTTGGTACAAAGTTTGCTCAGCCACGAGCAGTACTTC	CASSLVQSLLSHEQYF
TRBJ2-2	.	TRBV4-2	TRBD2	TGTGCCAGCAGCCAGGTAGCGGGAGGGCCGTCCGGGGAGCTGTTTTTT	CASSQVAGGPSGELFF
TRBJ1-2	.	TRBV18	.	TGTGCCAGCTCCCAATCGGCAGGAGGTGGCTACACCTTC	CASSQSAGGGYTF
TRBJ2-2	.	TRBV2	TRBD1	TGTGCCAGCAGTCAACGACAGGGGGGCACCGGGGAGCTGTTTTTT	CASSQRQGGTGELFF
TRBJ1-5	once	TRBV6-1	TRBD1	TGTGCCAGCTTGTATGAGGGGGCCTTCAGTCAGCCCCAGCATTTT	CASLYEGAFSQPQHF
TRBJ1-2	few	TRBV9	.	TGTGCCAGCAGCGCCTCAGGGCTTGGCTACACCTTC	CASSASGLGYTF
TRBJ1-5	once	TRBV4-1	TRBD1	TGCGCCAGCAGCCTACTACAGGGGAGGGATCAGCCCCAGCATTTT	CASSLLQGRDQPQHF
TRBJ2-1	.	TRBV9	.	TGTGCCAGCAGCAAGGGGGAGGGCTACAATGAGCAGTTCTTC	CASSKGEGYNEQFF
TRBJ1-1	few	TRBV4-2	TRBD1	TGTGCCAGCAGCCAGGACAGGGAAAGAACTGAAGCTTTCTTT	CASSQDRERTEAFF
TRBJ2-3	.	TRBV4-1	TRBD2	TGCGCCAGCAGCCCCTCGTTTGCGGGGGGGCCCACAGATACGCAGTATTTT	CASSPSFAGGPTDTQYF
TRBJ2-7	.	TRBV30	.	TGTGCCTGGGGGGGGAACTACGAGCAGTACTTC	CAWGGNYEQYF
TRBJ2-7	.	TRBV6-5	.	TGTGCCAGCAGTCGGCAGGTATCCTACGAGCAGTACTTC	CASSRQVSYEQYF
TRBJ2-2	.	TRBV5-4	TRBD2	TGTGCCAGCAGCCCGGGGACTAGCGGGGCCACCGGGGAGCTGTTTTTT	CASSPGTSGATGELFF
TRBJ2-3	.	TRBV14	.	TGTGCCAGCAGCCAAGAGATTTCCACAGATACGCAGTATTTT	CASSQEISTDTQYF
TRBJ2-3	.	TRBV10-3	.	TGTGCCATCAGTGAGTCAGCCACAGATACGCAGTATTTT	CAISESATDTQYF
TRBJ2-3	.	TRBV28	.	TGTGCCAGCAGCCGAGGGGGGGGGCGAGCTACGCAGTATTTT	CASSRGGGRATQYF
TRBJ1-2	.	TRBV7-9	.	TGTGCCAGCAGCTTAGCAGGGGATAACTATGGCTACACCTTC	CASSLAGDNYGYTF
TRBJ1-1	few	TRBV28	TRBD1	TGTGCCAGCAGCTACGTCCCGGGACAGGGCACTGAAGCTTTCTTT	CASSYVPGQGTEAFF
TRBJ2-5	.	TRBV6-5	.	TGTGCCAGCAGTACCGGGGGGCCGGGGACCCAGTACTTC	CASSTGGPGTQYF
TRBJ1-3	.	TRBV5-1	.	TGCGCCAGCAGCTTGGGGACCGGGTCTGGAAACACCATATATTTT	CASSLGTGSGNTIYF
TRBJ2-1	.	TRBV9	.	TGTGCCAGCAGCTTTACAGGGTCGGAGAATGAGCAGTTCTTC	CASSFTGSENEQFF
TRBJ2-7	.	TRBV5-1	.	TGCGCCAGCAGCTTGGACAGGACCGGCGAGCAGTACTTC	CASSLDRTGEQYF
TRBJ2-3	.	TRBV30	.	TGTGCCTGGAGTATCCGGTTAGATACGCAGTATTTT	CAWSIRLDTQYF
TRBJ2-2	.	TRBV5-1	.	TGCGCCAGCAGCTTGCTCCAGGGTACGGGCACCGGGGAGCTGTTTTTT	CASSLLQGTGTGELFF
TRBJ2-1	.	TRBV6-5	TRBD1	TGTGCCAGCAGTTTCGTCGGGACAGGGGGGAGTGAGCAGTTCTTC	CASSFVGTGGSEQFF
TRBJ2-3	.	TRBV7-3	.	TGTGCCAGCAGCAGAGGGGGCACAGATACGCAGTATTTT	CASSRGGTDTQYF
TRBJ2-4	.	TRBV25-1	.	TGTGCCAGCAGTGAATACGGCACACTAGCCAAAAACATTCAGTACTTC	CASSEYGTLAKNIQYF
TRBJ2-3	.	TRBV9	TRBD2	TGTGCCAGCAGCGTAGCAGCGGGAGGGCCCACAGATACGCAGTATTTT	CASSVAAGGPTDTQYF
TRBJ2-5	.	TRBV7-8	TRBD2	TGTGCCAGCAGCTTAAATGCGGGAGGATTCCAAGAGACCCAGTACTTC	CASSLNAGGFQETQYF
TRBJ2-7	.	TRBV6-6	.	TGTGCCAGCAGATTAAGCCGCAGAGACTACGAGCAGTACTTC	CASRLSRRDYEQYF
TRBJ2-7	.	TRBV28	.	TGTGCCAGCAGTTTAGGAGGGTCCCTCTACGAGCAGTACTTC	CASSLGGSLYEQYF
TRBJ1-5	.	TRBV28	.	TGTGCCAGCAGACAGAGACGCAATCAGCCCCAGCATTTT	CASRQRRNQPQHF
TRBJ1-2	.	TRBV11-2	.	TGTGCCAGCAGCTCCTTAATCGGCGGCTACACCTTC	CASSSLIGGYTF
TRBJ2-5	.	TRBV5-6	.	TGTGCCAGCAGTTACACGTCCGAGACCCAGTACTTC	CASSYTSETQYF
TRBJ2-6	few	TRBV30	TRBD1	TGTGCCTGGTACAGGGGGCGCGTCCAGGCTGGGGCCAACGTCCTGACTTTC	CAWYRGRVQAGANVLTF
TRBJ2-1	.	TRBV14	.	TGTGCCAGCAGCCCCGGGGGGCGGTACAATGAGCAGTTCTTC	CASSPGGRYNEQFF
TRBJ1-2	.	TRBV27	.	TGTGCCAGCAGCCAAGCCGGGACAAATAACTATGGCTACACCTTC	CASSQAGTNNYGYTF
TRBJ1-2	.	TRBV5-1	.	TGCGCCAGCAGCTTGGGAGGGCCGCCCGGGGGTGGCTACACCTTC	CASSLGGPPGGGYTF
TRBJ2-7	.	TRBV27	TRBD2	TGTGCCAGCAGTTTTGTAGCGGGAAGTTCCTACGAGCAGTACTTC	CASSFVAGSSYEQYF
TRBJ1-5	.	TRBV5-1	.	TGCGCCAGCAGCTCGGCAGGGGATCAGCCCCAGCATTTT	CASSSAGDQPQHF
TRBJ2-5	.	TRBV25-1	.	TGTGCCAGCAGTGATAGGGGGGAGACCCAGTACTTC	CASSDRGETQYF
TRBJ2-7	.	TRBV29-1	TRBD1	TGCAGCGTGAAAAGACAGGGGGCGGGTTACGAGCAGTACTTC	CSVKRQGAGYEQYF
TRBJ1-5	.	TRBV19	.	TGTGCCAGTAGTTGGGACGGTAGCAATCAGCCCCAGCATTTT	CASSWDGSNQPQHF
TRBJ2-2	.	TRBV2	TRBD2	TGTGCCAGTATGCTAGCGGGAGGGATCACCGGGGAGCTGTTTTTT	CASMLAGGITGELFF
TRBJ1-5	.	TRBV7-8	.	TGTGCCAGCAGCTCCCCCGTGGGGAGCAGCAATCAGCCCCAGCATTTT	CASSSPVGSSNQPQHF
TRBJ2-1	.	TRBV19	TRBD2	TGTGCCAGTAGTATAGTTCTAGCGGGGTACAATGAGCAGTTCTTC	CASSIVLAGYNEQFF
TRBJ2-5	.	TRBV10-3	TRBD2	TGTGCCACCGGACTAGCGGGGGGCGGAGAGACCCAGTACTTC	CATGLAGGGETQYF
TRBJ2-3	.	TRBV6-1	.	TGTGCCAGCAGTGAGATGACACCAAGGGGCACAGATACGCAGTATTTT	CASSEMTPRGTDTQYF
TRBJ2-7	.	TRBV28	TRBD2	TGTGCCAGCAGGACTAGCGGGAGCTCCTACGAGCAGTACTTC	CASRTSGSSYEQYF
TRBJ1-2	.	TRBV5-4	.	TGTGCCAGCAGCTTGGGCAGGGGATTCGATTATGGCTACACCTTC	CASSLGRGFDYGYTF
TRBJ1-5	.	TRBV6-6	TRBD1	TGTGCCAGCAGTGGGACAGTAAATCAGCCCCAGCATTTT	CASSGTVNQPQHF
TRBJ2-7	.	TRBV6-1	.	TGTGCTGCCCGGGCAGGCAATTCCTACGAGCAGTACTTC	CAARAGNSYEQYF
TRBJ2-5	.	TRBV5-5	.	TGTGCCAGCAGCCGACAATCTAGCGACCAAGAGACCCAGTACTTC	CASSRQSSDQETQYF
TRBJ2-7	.	TRBV2	TRBD2	TGTGCCAGCAGCGCAACCGGGACTAGCGGGAGGAGCGAGCAGTACTTC	CASSATGTSGRSEQYF